Listed below are T cell receptor beta chains from one sample, sequenced in a study of T cells after yellow fever vaccination. TCRdb independently ran MiXCR on the 5' RACE reads; one entry per CDR3 protein. The sample carries 250,000 to 400,000 distinct CDR3 sequences, roughly 3.9% recorded once. The specimen was PBMCs, collected 5 days after the yellow fever booster vaccination. These receptor sequences come from a man aged 18 to 29 who received the YFV17D yellow fever vaccine. CDR3s include the opening cysteine and the closing phenylalanine or tryptophan. Each record gives: V gene, D gene, J gene, CDR3 protein. A D gene is named only where the DNA matches it firmly.

v_call: TRBV6-5; d_call: -; j_call: TRBJ1-2; cdr3_aa: CASSYSGQANYGYTF
v_call: TRBV12-3/TRBV12-4; d_call: -; j_call: TRBJ1-1; cdr3_aa: CASSFAGNTEAFF
v_call: TRBV7-2; d_call: -; j_call: TRBJ1-1; cdr3_aa: CASSYRDRIAEAFF
v_call: TRBV6-1; d_call: -; j_call: TRBJ1-5; cdr3_aa: CASSMAGFQPQHF
v_call: TRBV7-2; d_call: -; j_call: TRBJ2-1; cdr3_aa: CASSWGGLNEQFF
v_call: TRBV19; d_call: -; j_call: TRBJ2-2; cdr3_aa: CASRQANTGELFF
v_call: TRBV10-3; d_call: TRBD2; j_call: TRBJ2-2; cdr3_aa: CAISGFTSGGAATGELFF
v_call: TRBV6-5; d_call: -; j_call: TRBJ2-6; cdr3_aa: CASSYSVARGSGANVLTF
v_call: TRBV5-1; d_call: -; j_call: TRBJ1-1; cdr3_aa: CASSLVNNEGTEAFF
v_call: TRBV11-2; d_call: -; j_call: TRBJ1-6; cdr3_aa: CASSLGGLEPLHF
v_call: TRBV7-2; d_call: -; j_call: TRBJ1-3; cdr3_aa: CASSTGLTIYF
v_call: TRBV4-1; d_call: -; j_call: TRBJ2-1; cdr3_aa: CASSPGAVSRAGEQFF
v_call: TRBV20-1; d_call: -; j_call: TRBJ1-1; cdr3_aa: CSAKARGWVNTEAFF
v_call: TRBV6-6; d_call: -; j_call: TRBJ2-5; cdr3_aa: CASISPSSETQYF
v_call: TRBV12-3/TRBV12-4; d_call: TRBD1; j_call: TRBJ2-5; cdr3_aa: CASNFLPGQGKETQYF
v_call: TRBV27; d_call: TRBD1; j_call: TRBJ2-3; cdr3_aa: CASSLAGTGAGDTQYF
v_call: TRBV12-3/TRBV12-4; d_call: -; j_call: TRBJ1-1; cdr3_aa: CASSAPRGGPVNTEAFF
v_call: TRBV24-1; d_call: TRBD1; j_call: TRBJ1-3; cdr3_aa: CATSDLQGTGGGNTIYF
v_call: TRBV9; d_call: -; j_call: TRBJ1-1; cdr3_aa: CASSPRHQGNTEAFF
v_call: TRBV6-5; d_call: TRBD1; j_call: TRBJ2-2; cdr3_aa: CASSWDRSTGELFF
v_call: TRBV7-2; d_call: -; j_call: TRBJ1-3; cdr3_aa: CASSLAARPSGNTIYF
v_call: TRBV4-3; d_call: -; j_call: TRBJ2-7; cdr3_aa: CASSQDPEGGTYEQYF
v_call: TRBV7-9; d_call: -; j_call: TRBJ1-3; cdr3_aa: CASSMTLGSGNTIYF
v_call: TRBV27; d_call: TRBD1; j_call: TRBJ1-6; cdr3_aa: CASRYRGSSYNSPLHF
v_call: TRBV12-3/TRBV12-4; d_call: -; j_call: TRBJ1-1; cdr3_aa: CASPKAGAEAFF
v_call: TRBV6-5; d_call: -; j_call: TRBJ1-1; cdr3_aa: CASSTLWGQQNTEAFF
v_call: TRBV19; d_call: TRBD2; j_call: TRBJ2-1; cdr3_aa: CASSLLRGGVYNEQFF
v_call: TRBV29-1; d_call: -; j_call: TRBJ2-1; cdr3_aa: CSVHGGGNEQFF
v_call: TRBV20-1; d_call: TRBD2; j_call: TRBJ2-2; cdr3_aa: CSARSPSGGGGELFF
v_call: TRBV19; d_call: TRBD2; j_call: TRBJ2-2; cdr3_aa: CASSSRGAGETGELFF
v_call: TRBV4-3; d_call: TRBD2; j_call: TRBJ2-3; cdr3_aa: CASSQELAGGPTDTQYF
v_call: TRBV7-6; d_call: TRBD1; j_call: TRBJ2-1; cdr3_aa: CASSPTGGTYNEQFF
v_call: TRBV7-2; d_call: -; j_call: TRBJ1-5; cdr3_aa: CASSRTTGLGPQHF
v_call: TRBV9; d_call: TRBD1; j_call: TRBJ2-3; cdr3_aa: CASSPAGTGDPDTQYF
v_call: TRBV5-4; d_call: TRBD1; j_call: TRBJ1-2; cdr3_aa: CASSLDRVSHGYTF
v_call: TRBV18; d_call: -; j_call: TRBJ1-2; cdr3_aa: CASSPGSGHSF
v_call: TRBV20-1; d_call: -; j_call: TRBJ2-3; cdr3_aa: CSARTGGTQYF
v_call: TRBV20-1; d_call: TRBD1; j_call: TRBJ1-1; cdr3_aa: CSAPGQGARGDFF
v_call: TRBV5-1; d_call: -; j_call: TRBJ1-1; cdr3_aa: CASSLAPGNGAFF
v_call: TRBV20-1; d_call: -; j_call: TRBJ2-5; cdr3_aa: CSAPLRTQYF
v_call: TRBV4-2; d_call: -; j_call: TRBJ1-3; cdr3_aa: CASSQDGKSIYF
v_call: TRBV5-1; d_call: -; j_call: TRBJ1-1; cdr3_aa: CASSLVGSNTEAFF
v_call: TRBV5-4; d_call: -; j_call: TRBJ1-2; cdr3_aa: CASSLAGNGYTF
v_call: TRBV12-3/TRBV12-4; d_call: TRBD2; j_call: TRBJ2-5; cdr3_aa: CASSSGEQETQYF
v_call: TRBV7-2; d_call: TRBD1; j_call: TRBJ2-7; cdr3_aa: CASSHGQGGYEQYF
v_call: TRBV5-1; d_call: TRBD1; j_call: TRBJ2-3; cdr3_aa: CASSWRQGEADTQYF
v_call: TRBV12-3/TRBV12-4; d_call: TRBD1; j_call: TRBJ2-3; cdr3_aa: CASRRDSGDTQYF
v_call: TRBV5-1; d_call: TRBD2; j_call: TRBJ2-3; cdr3_aa: CATKLAQLGDTQYF
v_call: TRBV4-1; d_call: -; j_call: TRBJ2-5; cdr3_aa: CASSQWIREETQYF
v_call: TRBV7-6; d_call: TRBD2; j_call: TRBJ2-5; cdr3_aa: CASSPGPSGQETQYF
v_call: TRBV5-6; d_call: -; j_call: TRBJ1-1; cdr3_aa: CASSLGIGQLNTEAFF
v_call: TRBV30; d_call: -; j_call: TRBJ2-3; cdr3_aa: CAWSGSDTQYF
v_call: TRBV20-1; d_call: TRBD1; j_call: TRBJ1-2; cdr3_aa: CSATNQQGRYGYTF
v_call: TRBV20-1; d_call: -; j_call: TRBJ2-4; cdr3_aa: CSAIRGGYRNIQYF
v_call: TRBV18; d_call: TRBD1; j_call: TRBJ1-6; cdr3_aa: CASSPGTGVSPLHF
v_call: TRBV18; d_call: -; j_call: TRBJ1-6; cdr3_aa: CASSPPPGMNSPLHF
v_call: TRBV4-1; d_call: TRBD1; j_call: TRBJ2-5; cdr3_aa: CASRQGSETQYF
v_call: TRBV7-2; d_call: TRBD1; j_call: TRBJ2-2; cdr3_aa: CASSSGTGGFTGELFF
v_call: TRBV6-6; d_call: -; j_call: TRBJ2-1; cdr3_aa: CASSYSRYEQFF
v_call: TRBV7-3; d_call: TRBD1; j_call: TRBJ2-1; cdr3_aa: CASSFSGTGVYNEQFF